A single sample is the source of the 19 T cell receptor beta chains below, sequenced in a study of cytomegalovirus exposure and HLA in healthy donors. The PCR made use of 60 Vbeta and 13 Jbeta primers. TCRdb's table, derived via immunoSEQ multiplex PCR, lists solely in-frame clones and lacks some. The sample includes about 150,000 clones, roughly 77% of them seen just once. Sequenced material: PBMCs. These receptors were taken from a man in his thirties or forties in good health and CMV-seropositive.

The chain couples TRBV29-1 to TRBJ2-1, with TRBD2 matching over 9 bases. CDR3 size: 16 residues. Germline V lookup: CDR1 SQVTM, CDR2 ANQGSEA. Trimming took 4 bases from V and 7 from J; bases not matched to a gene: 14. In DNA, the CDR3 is TGCAGCGTTGGGGGGGAAAGCGGGAGGCCGGGGAATGAGCAGTTCTTC. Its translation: CSVGGESGRPGNEQFF.

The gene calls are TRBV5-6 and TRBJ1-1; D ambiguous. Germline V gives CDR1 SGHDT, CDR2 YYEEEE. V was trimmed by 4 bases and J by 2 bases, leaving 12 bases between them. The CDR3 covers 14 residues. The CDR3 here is CASSRRGLNTEAFF. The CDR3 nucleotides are TGTGCCAGCAGCAGGCGAGGCCTTAACACTGAAGCTTTCTTT.

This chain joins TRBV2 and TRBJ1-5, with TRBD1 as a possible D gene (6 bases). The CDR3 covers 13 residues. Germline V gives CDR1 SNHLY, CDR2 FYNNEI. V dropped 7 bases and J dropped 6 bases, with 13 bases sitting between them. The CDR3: CASMRGMSQPQHF. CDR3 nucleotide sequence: TGTGCCAGCATGAGGGGGATGAGTCAGCCCCAGCATTTT. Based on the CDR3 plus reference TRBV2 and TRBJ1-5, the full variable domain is EPEVTQTPSHQVTQMGQEVILRCVPISNHLYFYWYRQILGQKVEFLVSFYNNEISEKSEIFDDQFSVERPDGSNFTLKIRSTKLEDSAMYFCASMRGMSQPQHFGDGTRLSIL.

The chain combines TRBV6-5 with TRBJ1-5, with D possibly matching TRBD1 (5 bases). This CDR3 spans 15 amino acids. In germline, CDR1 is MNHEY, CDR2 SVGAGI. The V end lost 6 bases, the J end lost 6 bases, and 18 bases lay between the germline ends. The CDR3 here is CASSPGVERGQPQHF. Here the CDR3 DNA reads TGTGCCAGCAGCCCCGGCGTGGAAAGGGGTCAGCCCCAGCATTTT.

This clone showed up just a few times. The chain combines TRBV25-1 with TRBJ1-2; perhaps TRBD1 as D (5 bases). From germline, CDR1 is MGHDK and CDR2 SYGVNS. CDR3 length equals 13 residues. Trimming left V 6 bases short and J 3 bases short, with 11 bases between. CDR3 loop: CASRADRDYGYTF. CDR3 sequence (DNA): TGTGCCAGCAGAGCCGACAGAGACTATGGCTACACCTTC.

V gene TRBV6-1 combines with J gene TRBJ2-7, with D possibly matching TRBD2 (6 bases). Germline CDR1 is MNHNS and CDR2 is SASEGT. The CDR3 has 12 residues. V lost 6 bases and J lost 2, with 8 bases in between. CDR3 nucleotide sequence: TGTGCCAGCAGGGACTATACCTACGAGCAGTACTTC. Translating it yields CASRDYTYEQYF.

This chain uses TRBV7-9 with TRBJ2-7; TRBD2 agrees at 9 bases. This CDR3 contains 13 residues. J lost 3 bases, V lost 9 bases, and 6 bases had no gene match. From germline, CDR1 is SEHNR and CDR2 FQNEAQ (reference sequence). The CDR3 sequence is CASDGTSRYEQYF. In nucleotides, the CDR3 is TGTGCCAGTGACGGGACTAGCCGCTACGAGCAGTACTTC.

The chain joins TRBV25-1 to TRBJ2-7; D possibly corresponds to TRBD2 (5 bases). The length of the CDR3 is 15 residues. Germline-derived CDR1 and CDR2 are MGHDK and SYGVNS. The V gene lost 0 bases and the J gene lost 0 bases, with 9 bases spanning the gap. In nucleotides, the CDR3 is TGTGCCAGCAGTGAATATAAGGCGGGCTCCTACGAGCAGTACTTC. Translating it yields CASSEYKAGSYEQYF.

DNA for the CDR3: TGTGCCAGCAGCCAAGCCGCGGACAGGGGTCTTGTCTACACCTTC. Its protein is CASSQAADRGLVYTF. The V gene is TRBV4-2, the J gene TRBJ1-2; 9 bases map to TRBD1. Germline V gene sequence: CDR1 LGHNA, CDR2 YNFKEQ. Trimming removed 1 base from V and 10 bases from J; junction bases left unmatched: 10. CDR3 length equals 15 residues.

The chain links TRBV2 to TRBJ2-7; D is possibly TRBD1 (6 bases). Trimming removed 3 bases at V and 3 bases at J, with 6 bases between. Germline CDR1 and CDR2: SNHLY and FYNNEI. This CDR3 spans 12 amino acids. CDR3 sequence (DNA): TGTGCCAGCAGTGACAGGGGCTACGAGCAGTACTTC. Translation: CASSDRGYEQYF. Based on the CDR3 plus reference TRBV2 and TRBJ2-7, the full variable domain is EPEVTQTPSHQVTQMGQEVILRCVPISNHLYFYWYRQILGQKVEFLVSFYNNEISEKSEIFDDQFSVERPDGSNFTLKIRSTKLEDSAMYFCASSDRGYEQYFGPGTRLTVT.

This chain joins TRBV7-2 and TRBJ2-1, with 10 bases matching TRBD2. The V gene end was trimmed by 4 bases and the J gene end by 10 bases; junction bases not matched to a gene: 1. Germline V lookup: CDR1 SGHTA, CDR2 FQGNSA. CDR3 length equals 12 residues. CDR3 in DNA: TGTGCCAGCAGCTCTAGCGGGGGAGAGCAGTTCTTC. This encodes CASSSSGGEQFF.

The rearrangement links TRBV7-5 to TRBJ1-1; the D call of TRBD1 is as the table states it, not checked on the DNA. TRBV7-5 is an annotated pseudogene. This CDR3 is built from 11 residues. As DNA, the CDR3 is TGTGCCCCACCTCCCCGGACAGGCGCTTTCTTT. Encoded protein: CAPPPRTGAFF.

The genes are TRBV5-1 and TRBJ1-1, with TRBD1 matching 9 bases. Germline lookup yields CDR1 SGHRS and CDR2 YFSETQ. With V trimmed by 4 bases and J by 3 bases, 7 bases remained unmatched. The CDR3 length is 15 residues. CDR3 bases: TGCGCCAGCAGCAGAGGACAGGGGATGGACACTGAAGCTTTCTTT. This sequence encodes CASSRGQGMDTEAFF.

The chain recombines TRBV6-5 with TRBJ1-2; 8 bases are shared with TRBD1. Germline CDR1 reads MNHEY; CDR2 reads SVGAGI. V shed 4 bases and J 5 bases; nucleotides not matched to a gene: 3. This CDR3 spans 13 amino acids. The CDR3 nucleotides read TGTGCCAGCAGTTCGGACAGGGAGTATGGCTACACCTTC. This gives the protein CASSSDREYGYTF.

The CDR3 DNA sequence: TGTGCCAGCAGTTTTTTAAGCCAGCCCCAGCATTTT. Its protein is CASSFLSQPQHF. This chain links TRBV27 with TRBJ1-5; D is unclear. Per germline, CDR1 MNHEY and CDR2 SMNVEV (reference sequence). The CDR3 covers 12 residues. With 3 bases removed from V and 7 bases from J, the gap between germline ends came to 7 bases.

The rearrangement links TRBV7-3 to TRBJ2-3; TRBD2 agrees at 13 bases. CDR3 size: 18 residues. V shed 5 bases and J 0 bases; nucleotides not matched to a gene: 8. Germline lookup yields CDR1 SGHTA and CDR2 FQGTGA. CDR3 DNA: TGTGCCAGCAGCCCCGGGACTAGCGGGGCACGTAGCACAGATACGCAGTATTTT. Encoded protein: CASSPGTSGARSTDTQYF.

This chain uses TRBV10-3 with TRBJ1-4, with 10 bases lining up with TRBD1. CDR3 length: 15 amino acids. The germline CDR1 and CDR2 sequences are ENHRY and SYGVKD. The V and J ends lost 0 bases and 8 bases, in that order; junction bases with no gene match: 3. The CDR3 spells CAISESTGGAEKLFF. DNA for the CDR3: TGTGCCATCAGTGAGTCGACAGGGGGCGCAGAAAAACTGTTTTTT.

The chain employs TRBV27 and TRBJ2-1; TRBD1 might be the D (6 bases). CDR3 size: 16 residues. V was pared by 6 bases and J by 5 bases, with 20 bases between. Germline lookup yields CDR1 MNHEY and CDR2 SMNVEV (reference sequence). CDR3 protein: CASRRLRDTRNNEQFF. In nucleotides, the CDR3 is TGTGCCAGCAGAAGACTCCGGGACACTAGAAACAATGAGCAGTTCTTC.

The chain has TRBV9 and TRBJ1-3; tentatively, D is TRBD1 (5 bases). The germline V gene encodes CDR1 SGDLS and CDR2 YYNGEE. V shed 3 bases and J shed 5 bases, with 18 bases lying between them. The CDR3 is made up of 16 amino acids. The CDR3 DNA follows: TGTGCCAGCAGCGAGGGGAGGGCAGCAAAAAGAAACACCATATATTTT. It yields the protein CASSEGRAAKRNTIYF.